A selection of T cell receptor beta chains follows, all from one sample in a study of post-analysis software for immune sequencing data. TCRdb reprocessed the PCR reads with MiXCR, giving one entry per CDR3 protein. This sample has some 690,000 distinct CDR3 sequences, with approximately 59% found just once. Material for sequencing was blood. The receptors come from a girl aged 2 to 10 with multiple sclerosis. The CDR3 runs from the conserved cysteine through the conserved F or W. The order of the fields is clone size, J gene, V gene, D gene, CDR3 DNA, CDR3 protein. The D gene is left open where the match is weak. Expanded clones get a size class; other rows say once, few or many, or leave the size out.

size: -; J: TRBJ2-7; V: TRBV5-6; D: TRBD1; DNA: TGTGCCAGCAACTCGGACAGGACCCTCTACGAGCAGTACTTC; CDR3: CASNSDRTLYEQYF
size: -; J: TRBJ1-2; V: TRBV7-9; D: TRBD1; DNA: TGTGCCAGCAGCTTAGCGGGGACAGGGGATGGCTACACCTTC; CDR3: CASSLAGTGDGYTF
size: once; J: TRBJ2-5; V: TRBV5-8; D: -; DNA: TGTGCCAGCAGCTTGTTAAGGGGCGCGAAGGAGACCCAGTACTTC; CDR3: CASSLLRGAKETQYF
size: -; J: TRBJ1-4; V: TRBV4-3; D: TRBD1; DNA: TGCGCCAGCAGCCAAGCTGGAGGGGGCCTCGTCAATGAAAAACGGTTTTTT; CDR3: CASSQAGGGLVNEKRFF
size: -; J: TRBJ1-5; V: TRBV20-1; D: -; DNA: TGCAGTGCTAGAGATGTGGGGGCAAGCAATCAGCCCCAGCATTTT; CDR3: CSARDVGASNQPQHF
size: -; J: TRBJ2-2; V: TRBV4-2; D: TRBD2; DNA: TGTGCCAGCAGCCAAGAGTCTAGCGGGAGAAATACGAACACCGGGGAGCTGTTTTTT; CDR3: CASSQESSGRNTNTGELFF
size: -; J: TRBJ2-1; V: TRBV7-3; D: -; DNA: TGTGCCAGCAGCTTAAACAGGGACGGGAATGAGCAGTTCTTC; CDR3: CASSLNRDGNEQFF
size: few; J: TRBJ2-1; V: TRBV11-2; D: TRBD2; DNA: TGTGCCAGCAGTAGGACCGGGACTAGAGGTACCAATGAGCAGTTCTTC; CDR3: CASSRTGTRGTNEQFF
size: few; J: TRBJ2-1; V: TRBV29-1; D: TRBD2; DNA: TGCAGCGTGGCCACTACTAGCGGGAGATACAATGAGCAGTTCTTC; CDR3: CSVATTSGRYNEQFF
size: few; J: TRBJ1-1; V: TRBV6-2/TRBV6-3; D: -; DNA: TGTGCCGCGAAGAAATGGCCCTCCGAGGGGAACACTGAAGCTTTCTTT; CDR3: CAAKKWPSEGNTEAFF
size: once; J: TRBJ2-5; V: TRBV6-6; D: -; DNA: TGTGCCAGCAGTTACGGCACCTTAACGGAGACCCAGTACTTC; CDR3: CASSYGTLTETQYF
size: -; J: TRBJ2-7; V: TRBV4-1; D: TRBD2; DNA: TGCGCCAGCAGCCAAGTATCTCTAGGACTAGCGGGAACCTACGAGCAGTACTTC; CDR3: CASSQVSLGLAGTYEQYF
size: few; J: TRBJ2-5; V: TRBV28; D: -; DNA: TGTGCCAGCAGGGGGGAACAGGGCCAGACCCAGTACTTC; CDR3: CASRGEQGQTQYF
size: many; J: TRBJ2-4; V: TRBV4-2; D: -; DNA: TGTGCCAGCAGCCAACTACAGGGCTTAGGCAAAAACATTCAGTACTTC; CDR3: CASSQLQGLGKNIQYF
size: -; J: TRBJ2-1; V: TRBV20-1; D: TRBD2; DNA: TGCAGTGCTAGAGATTCCGGGAGGGCCGGGAGTGAGCAGTTCTTC; CDR3: CSARDSGRAGSEQFF
size: -; J: TRBJ2-1; V: TRBV6-6; D: -; DNA: TGTGCCAGCAGTTTCAGACTAGAGCCCTCCTACAATGAGCAGTTCTTC; CDR3: CASSFRLEPSYNEQFF
size: -; J: TRBJ1-2; V: TRBV6-6; D: -; DNA: TGTGCCAGCAGTTCAACAGCCGACTATGGCTACACCTTC; CDR3: CASSSTADYGYTF
size: -; J: TRBJ2-5; V: TRBV4-2; D: TRBD1; DNA: TGTGCCAGCAGCCAAGTATCTTCGGGACAGGGGCATGGGCAGTACTTC; CDR3: CASSQVSSGQGHGQYF
size: few; J: TRBJ1-5; V: TRBV6-5; D: TRBD1; DNA: TGTGCCAGCAGGCGGGACAGTGGGGCTCGTCAGCCCCAGCATTTT; CDR3: CASRRDSGARQPQHF
size: -; J: TRBJ2-1; V: TRBV12-3/TRBV12-4; D: TRBD1; DNA: TGTGCCAGCAGATTACTTGAGACAGGGCCCCAGTTCTTC; CDR3: CASRLLETGPQFF
size: -; J: TRBJ2-7; V: TRBV7-2; D: TRBD2; DNA: TGTGCCAGCAGCTTTACGGGAGGGACGAATTACGAGCAGTACTTC; CDR3: CASSFTGGTNYEQYF
size: -; J: TRBJ2-1; V: TRBV5-1; D: -; DNA: TGCGCCAGCAGCTTGGTTGGGGATTACTACAATGAGCAGTTCTTC; CDR3: CASSLVGDYYNEQFF
size: -; J: TRBJ1-1; V: TRBV29-1; D: -; DNA: TGCAGCGTTGGGGAAACCTGGGAAACTGAAGCTTTCTTT; CDR3: CSVGETWETEAFF
size: -; J: TRBJ2-3; V: TRBV5-1; D: -; DNA: TGCGCCAGCAGCGTTCAACAGGGTTCGGAGGATACGCAGTATTTT; CDR3: CASSVQQGSEDTQYF
size: -; J: TRBJ2-7; V: TRBV7-9; D: -; DNA: TGCGCCAGCAGCTTAGGAGGGTCTATTGTGGACGAGCAGTACTTC; CDR3: CASSLGGSIVDEQYF
size: -; J: TRBJ2-1; V: TRBV29-1; D: TRBD1; DNA: TGCAGCGTGACCTCCGGGACAGGGTACAATGAGCAGTTCTTC; CDR3: CSVTSGTGYNEQFF
size: few; J: TRBJ1-2; V: TRBV29-1; D: TRBD1; DNA: TGCAGCGTCCTACCGGGACAGACTAACTATGGCTACACCTTC; CDR3: CSVLPGQTNYGYTF
size: -; J: TRBJ1-2; V: TRBV6-6; D: -; DNA: TGTGCCAGCACCCTAGGGGAAGATGGGGGCTACACCTTC; CDR3: CASTLGEDGGYTF
size: -; J: TRBJ1-5; V: TRBV10-3; D: TRBD1; DNA: TGTGCCATCAGCCCGGGACAGGGAGAGCCCCAGCATTTT; CDR3: CAISPGQGEPQHF
size: -; J: TRBJ1-4; V: TRBV5-1; D: -; DNA: TGCGCCAGCAGCATGAGGACAGCAGATGAAAAACTGTTTTTT; CDR3: CASSMRTADEKLFF
size: -; J: TRBJ1-6; V: TRBV7-2; D: -; DNA: TGTGCCAGCAGCCCACTGGACCCTTTAGCGAATTCACCCCTCCACTTT; CDR3: CASSPLDPLANSPLHF
size: few; J: TRBJ2-3; V: TRBV29-1; D: -; DNA: TGCAGCGCCGCTAGCACAGATACGCAGTATTTT; CDR3: CSAASTDTQYF
size: -; J: TRBJ2-7; V: TRBV7-6; D: -; DNA: TGTGCCAGCAGCCCGATCCGGGACACCGGTACACTCTACGAGCAGTACTTC; CDR3: CASSPIRDTGTLYEQYF
size: -; J: TRBJ2-3; V: TRBV4-3; D: -; DNA: TGCGCCAGCAGCCGAGAATCGGGGGTTGATACGCAGTATTTT; CDR3: CASSRESGVDTQYF
size: -; J: TRBJ2-3; V: TRBV4-2; D: -; DNA: TGTGCCAGCAGCCAAGAGGGTAGTCGAGCGGAAGTTAATACGCAGTATTTT; CDR3: CASSQEGSRAEVNTQYF
size: -; J: TRBJ1-1; V: TRBV29-1; D: -; DNA: TGCAGCGTTGGGGTTACCCCTGAAGCTTTCTTT; CDR3: CSVGVTPEAFF
size: -; J: TRBJ2-5; V: TRBV7-2; D: TRBD1; DNA: TGTGCCAGCAGCTCATCCGGACAGGGCCAAGAGACCCAGTACTTC; CDR3: CASSSSGQGQETQYF
size: -; J: TRBJ2-4; V: TRBV6-5; D: -; DNA: TGTGCCAGCAGTAACATCGAGGGGAAAAACATTCAGTACTTC; CDR3: CASSNIEGKNIQYF
size: once; J: TRBJ2-7; V: TRBV7-2; D: -; DNA: TGTGCCAGCAGCACCCCTGACAGGTACCACGAGCAGTACTTC; CDR3: CASSTPDRYHEQYF
size: -; J: TRBJ2-6; V: TRBV27; D: -; DNA: TGTGCCAGCAGTCCGGGACCTGGGGCCAACGTCCTGACTTTC; CDR3: CASSPGPGANVLTF
size: -; J: TRBJ2-7; V: TRBV6-5; D: -; DNA: TGTGCCAGCAGTTACGACTCCCCGACCTACGAGCAGTACTTC; CDR3: CASSYDSPTYEQYF
size: -; J: TRBJ1-1; V: TRBV12-3/TRBV12-4; D: -; DNA: TGTGCCAGCAGTTTAATAGGGGGGAACACTGAAGCTTTCTTT; CDR3: CASSLIGGNTEAFF
size: -; J: TRBJ1-5; V: TRBV20-1; D: -; DNA: TGCAGTGCTAGAGTTCCGTCTCCAGGGAAGAACGGGGTAAATCAGCCCCAGCATTTT; CDR3: CSARVPSPGKNGVNQPQHF
size: -; J: TRBJ1-2; V: TRBV3-1; D: -; DNA: TGTGCCAGCAGCCATCCAGGGGCATATGGCTACACCTTC; CDR3: CASSHPGAYGYTF
size: -; J: TRBJ1-2; V: TRBV12-3/TRBV12-4; D: TRBD1; DNA: TGTGCCAGCACCTCCGGGACAGAGCTCTATCTCTATGGCTACACCTTC; CDR3: CASTSGTELYLYGYTF
size: -; J: TRBJ1-5; V: TRBV20-1; D: -; DNA: TGCAGTGCACCTCGTCCAGGGGTAGAACAGCCCCAGCATTTT; CDR3: CSAPRPGVEQPQHF
size: few; J: TRBJ1-5; V: TRBV4-2; D: TRBD1; DNA: TGTGCCAGCAGCCAAGACCCGTCCACAGGGGATCATCCTCAGCATTTT; CDR3: CASSQDPSTGDHPQHF
size: -; J: TRBJ2-1; V: TRBV7-3; D: TRBD2; DNA: TGTGCCAGCAGCCCCTCTCCCGGACTAGCTCGGGTCTATGAGCAGTTCTTC; CDR3: CASSPSPGLARVYEQFF
size: -; J: TRBJ2-1; V: TRBV7-2; D: -; DNA: TGTGCCAGCAGCTTAGTCGGCCAGGGAGTGGATGAGCAGTTCTTC; CDR3: CASSLVGQGVDEQFF
size: few; J: TRBJ2-3; V: TRBV29-1; D: -; DNA: TGCAGCGTTGCGGAAGGGTCCTTCACAGATACGCAGTATTTT; CDR3: CSVAEGSFTDTQYF
size: few; J: TRBJ2-7; V: TRBV5-1; D: -; DNA: TGCGCCAGCAGCTTGGACGCGACGCCCGCCTACGAGCAGTACTTC; CDR3: CASSLDATPAYEQYF
size: few; J: TRBJ2-7; V: TRBV4-1; D: -; DNA: TGCGCCAGCAGCCAAGACCAAGTTGAGTACTCCTACGAGCAGTACTTC; CDR3: CASSQDQVEYSYEQYF
size: -; J: TRBJ2-3; V: TRBV12-3/TRBV12-4; D: -; DNA: TGTGCCAGCAGTTTTGGGGACCTTGAGCAGTATTTT; CDR3: CASSFGDLEQYF
size: -; J: TRBJ2-3; V: TRBV11-2; D: -; DNA: TGTGCCAGCAGCTTCATGGGGCGTGGCACGCAGTATTTT; CDR3: CASSFMGRGTQYF
size: few; J: TRBJ2-1; V: TRBV20-1; D: TRBD2; DNA: TGCAGTGCTACCGGGAAAACTGGGACTAGTGGTGATGAGCAGTTCTTC; CDR3: CSATGKTGTSGDEQFF
size: -; J: TRBJ2-1; V: TRBV7-2; D: -; DNA: TGTGCCAGCAGCCCTCGTTGGGGCCGAAATGAGCAGTTCTTC; CDR3: CASSPRWGRNEQFF
size: -; J: TRBJ1-2; V: TRBV12-3/TRBV12-4; D: -; DNA: TGTGCCAGCTATCGATACCCCGAGAATGGCTACACCTTC; CDR3: CASYRYPENGYTF
size: -; J: TRBJ1-2; V: TRBV4-3; D: -; DNA: TGCGCCAGCAGCCAAGACAGCAGGATCTATGGCTACACCTTC; CDR3: CASSQDSRIYGYTF
size: few; J: TRBJ2-7; V: TRBV10-3; D: TRBD1; DNA: TGTGCCATCAGTGAGCCCGCGGTCAGGACAGGGTGGCTCGAGCAGTACTTC; CDR3: CAISEPAVRTGWLEQYF
size: -; J: TRBJ1-6; V: TRBV20-1; D: -; DNA: TGCAGTGCTATATGGGGGGGGCGCTCCCCTTCACCCCTCCACTTT; CDR3: CSAIWGGRSPSPLHF